This T cell receptor (beta chain) stems from a study of ipilimumab plus nivolumab after autologous stem cell transplantation. Sequencing used immunoSEQ multiplex PCR; TCRdb keeps in-frame clones, though not all of them. The profile covers approximately 5,000 clones, with roughly three quarters appearing a single time and about a sixth taken by the ten largest. CDR1 is GTSNPN and CDR2 is SVGIG in the germline V gene (reference sequence). This CDR3 region has 13 residues. The V end was cut by 0 bases, the J end by 4 bases, with 6 bases between. The chain carries TRBV30 and TRBJ1-4, with unresolved D. The sample was PBMCs, taken in a trial of ipilimumab plus nivolumab as post-transplant consolidation. This clonotype originated in a male donor with multiple myeloma. CDR3: CAWSVTLNEKLFF. DNA of the CDR3: TGTGCCTGGAGTGTGACACTTAATGAAAAACTGTTTTTT.